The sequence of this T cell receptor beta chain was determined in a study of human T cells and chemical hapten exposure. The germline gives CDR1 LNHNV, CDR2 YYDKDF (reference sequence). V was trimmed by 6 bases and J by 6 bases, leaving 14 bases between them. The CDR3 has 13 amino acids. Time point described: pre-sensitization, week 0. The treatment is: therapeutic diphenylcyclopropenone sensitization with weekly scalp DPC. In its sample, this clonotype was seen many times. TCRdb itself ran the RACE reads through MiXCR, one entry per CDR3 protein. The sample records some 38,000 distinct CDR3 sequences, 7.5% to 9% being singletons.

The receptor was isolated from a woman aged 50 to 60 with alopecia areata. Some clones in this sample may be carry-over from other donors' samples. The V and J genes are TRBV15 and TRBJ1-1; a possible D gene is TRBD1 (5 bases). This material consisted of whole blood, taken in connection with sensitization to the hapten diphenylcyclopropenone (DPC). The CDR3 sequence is CATSKKGIAEAFF. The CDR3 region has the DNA TGTGCCACCAGTAAGAAGGGGATCGCTGAAGCTTTCTTT.